These T cell receptor beta chains were read from a single sample in a study of T cells in Graves' hyperthyroidism and ophthalmopathy. TCRdb called the multiplex PCR reads again in MiXCR, with one record for every CDR3 protein. Here the sample spans under 700,000 distinct CDR3 sequences, 15% to 20% being singletons. The sequenced material came from blood. These receptors were collected from a woman under 30 with Graves' hyperthyroidism. Each CDR3 is given with its conserved first and last residue.

V: TRBV28
J: TRBJ1-5
CDR3: CASSFGAKDRADLYQPQHF

V: TRBV3-1
J: TRBJ2-2
CDR3: CASTRLAGFTGELFF

V: TRBV10-3
J: TRBJ1-1
CDR3: CAISEVSSMQAFF

V: TRBV7-9
J: TRBJ2-3
CDR3: CASSLGPGTGKADTQYF

V: TRBV19
J: TRBJ2-1
CDR3: CASSWLAGVLNEQFF

V: TRBV6-1
J: TRBJ1-1
CDR3: CASRQGLYTEAFF

V: TRBV20-1
J: TRBJ2-7
CDR3: CSARGVGGVSYEQYF

V: TRBV10-3
J: TRBJ2-2
CDR3: CAISESFLWTKNTGELFF

V: TRBV3-1
J: TRBJ2-1
CDR3: CASSPWTGNNEQFF

V: TRBV7-9
J: TRBJ2-3
CDR3: CASSPHVGFDTDTQYF

V: TRBV11-3
J: TRBJ2-3
CDR3: CASSPPPRTSGDGWGTDTQYF

V: TRBV7-9
J: TRBJ2-5
CDR3: CASSPGTGFAQETQYF

V: TRBV19
J: TRBJ2-7
CDR3: CASSIAAGWDEQYF

V: TRBV6-2/TRBV6-3
J: TRBJ1-2
CDR3: CASSYSRNRIYGYTF

V: TRBV9
J: TRBJ1-1
CDR3: CASSERDRNTEAFF

V: TRBV20-1
J: TRBJ2-3
CDR3: CSADPIAGTDTQYF

V: TRBV20-1
J: TRBJ1-2
CDR3: CSAKGQGARGYTF

V: TRBV5-1
J: TRBJ2-4
CDR3: CASSPGGLAKNIQYF

V: TRBV29-1
J: TRBJ2-3
CDR3: CSVVSSGRTDTQYF

V: TRBV20-1
J: TRBJ1-5
CDR3: CSATPGGGSQPQHF

V: TRBV20-1
J: TRBJ2-3
CDR3: CSARHGTSTDTQYF

V: TRBV19
J: TRBJ2-5
CDR3: CASSIDSTGQETQYF

V: TRBV6-1
J: TRBJ1-1
CDR3: CASSEIVNTEAFF

V: TRBV29-1
J: TRBJ2-7
CDR3: CSVVGAASSYEQYF

V: TRBV27
J: TRBJ2-3
CDR3: CASSPGGRTDTQYF

V: TRBV7-8
J: TRBJ2-5
CDR3: CASNQRAGPEWTQYF

V: TRBV7-9
J: TRBJ1-1
CDR3: CASSHRTLLNTEAFF

V: TRBV5-1
J: TRBJ1-1
CDR3: CASRRPLGTEAFF

V: TRBV28
J: TRBJ2-1
CDR3: CASRPGLGNEQFF

V: TRBV5-1
J: TRBJ2-7
CDR3: CASSPGTHYEQYF

V: TRBV7-2
J: TRBJ2-7
CDR3: CASSLRGGALDEQYF

V: TRBV6-1
J: TRBJ2-1
CDR3: CASTPSGGRVNEQFF

V: TRBV7-2
J: TRBJ2-3
CDR3: CASSFQGGTDTQYF

V: TRBV12-5
J: TRBJ2-3
CDR3: CASGLPTTDTQYF

V: TRBV20-1
J: TRBJ1-1
CDR3: CSANDGSPRVF

V: TRBV7-2
J: TRBJ2-7
CDR3: CASSSSSPGQGSSYEQYF

V: TRBV14
J: NA
CDR3: CASSQFDGDYYNEQYF

V: TRBV12-3/TRBV12-4
J: TRBJ1-5
CDR3: CASSFRQGSQPQHF

V: TRBV10-3
J: TRBJ2-3
CDR3: CAISEGRGSTDTQYF

V: TRBV7-8
J: TRBJ2-7
CDR3: CASSAYRGVGYEQYF

V: TRBV7-3
J: TRBJ1-1
CDR3: CASRRADGTEAFF

V: TRBV6-1
J: TRBJ1-5
CDR3: CASRPQGTGDQPQHF

V: TRBV28
J: TRBJ1-1
CDR3: CASSVGTGGVYPEAFF

V: TRBV15
J: TRBJ2-1
CDR3: CATSRDGDREGEQFF

V: TRBV20-1
J: TRBJ2-5
CDR3: CSASRGGETQYF

V: TRBV2
J: TRBJ1-2
CDR3: CASRVDRSGGGYTF

V: TRBV30
J: TRBJ2-5
CDR3: CAWTGLDYQETQYF

V: TRBV3-1
J: TRBJ1-1
CDR3: CASSSTDRATEAFF

V: TRBV12-3/TRBV12-4
J: TRBJ2-7
CDR3: CASSNRDGYYEQYF

V: TRBV6-1
J: TRBJ1-1
CDR3: CASRQGAFPEAFF

V: TRBV2
J: TRBJ2-6
CDR3: CASSEEGAGANVLTF

V: TRBV3-1
J: TRBJ2-7
CDR3: CASSQGSRGGTGENEQYF

V: TRBV7-2
J: TRBJ2-1
CDR3: CASSLRASGTYNEQFF

V: TRBV5-6
J: TRBJ2-1
CDR3: CASSLVASGSNEQFF